Following are 14 T cell receptor beta chains from one sample sequenced in a study of identical twins. Using its own MiXCR run on the 5' RACE reads, TCRdb lists one record per CDR3 protein. Of 520,000 or so distinct CDR3 sequences in the sample, about 20% are singletons; the top ten hold around 1%. The same data also went into a second study, on T cells expressing NK-cell markers.

Sequencing input: CD4+ T cells sorted from blood. The receptors were gathered from a young woman in good health.

The chain combines TRBV6-5 with TRBJ1-6; D gene unclear. The V and J ends lost 0 bases and 10 bases respectively, with 13 bases between them. This CDR3 has 15 amino acids. Per germline, CDR1 MNHEY and CDR2 SVGAGI. CDR3 in amino acids: CASSYSAERGSPLHF. In DNA, the CDR3 is TGTGCCAGCAGTTACTCGGCCGAACGAGGGTCACCCCTCCACTTT.

Written as DNA, the CDR3 is TGTGCCACCAGCAGAGCACGGGCGGGAGGGATGAGTGAGCAGTTCTTC. It encodes CATSRARAGGMSEQFF. The genes are TRBV15 and TRBJ2-1; TRBD2 agrees at 9 bases. CDR1 and CDR2 (germline): LNHNV, YYDKDF (reference sequence). J was trimmed by 9 bases and V by 1 base; bases with no gene match: 10. The CDR3 is made up of 16 amino acids.

This clonotype was seen ten or more times. The chain recombines TRBV7-3 with TRBJ2-3; D ambiguous. The V gene's germline CDR1 is SGHTA and CDR2 FQGTGA. CDR3 length equals 14 residues. V was clipped by 6 bases and J by 3 bases, with 13 bases between them. Here the CDR3 reads CASSSGRVTDTQYF. DNA for the CDR3: TGTGCCAGCAGTTCCGGAAGAGTAACAGATACGCAGTATTTT.

The chain employs TRBV7-9 and TRBJ2-5, with D perhaps TRBD2 (5 bases). The germline V and J ends were trimmed by 5 bases and 0 bases, with 10 bases remaining between them. The V gene's germline CDR1 is SEHNR and CDR2 FQNEAQ (reference sequence). The CDR3 loop spans 14 amino acids. The CDR3 is CASSHTGYQETQYF. CDR3 DNA sequence: TGTGCCAGCAGCCACACGGGGTACCAAGAGACCCAGTACTTC.

The V and J genes are TRBV7-2 and TRBJ2-1; D tentatively reads TRBD1 or TRBD2 (5 bases each). The germline CDR1 and CDR2 sequences are SGHTA and FQGNSA. There are 15 residues in the CDR3. Trimming stripped 3 bases from V and 4 bases from J, with 13 bases between. Written as DNA, the CDR3 is TGTGCCAGCAGCTTCTCCGGGACGCCGTACAATGAGCAGTTCTTC. Translation: CASSFSGTPYNEQFF.

The chain carries TRBV19 and TRBJ2-3; 10 bases are shared with TRBD1. The J segment lost 1 base and the V segment lost 10 bases, leaving 8 bases of the junction unmatched. Germline CDR1 reads LNHDA; CDR2 reads SQIVND (reference sequence). The CDR3 consists of 15 residues. CDR3 region: CAIGRGTGGTDTQYF. The CDR3 region has the DNA TGTGCCATTGGACGGGGGACAGGGGGCACAGATACGCAGTATTTT.

This clonotype was observed a handful of times. J is TRBJ1-2 and V is TRBV12-3 or TRBV12-4; TRBD1 agrees at 9 bases. Trimming removed 2 bases from V and 8 bases from J; junction bases left unmatched: 3. The CDR3 totals 13 residues. CDR3: CASSLRTGVGYTF. The CDR3 nucleotides are TGTGCCAGCAGTTTACGGACAGGGGTCGGCTACACCTTC.

The chain couples TRBV20-1 to TRBJ1-6; D not certain. CDR3 size: 12 residues. Germline V gene lookup returns CDR1 DFQATT and CDR2 SNEGSKA (reference sequence). The V and J ends lost 6 bases and 10 bases respectively, with 13 bases between them. The CDR3 sequence: CSAKRVGSPLHF. The CDR3, as DNA: TGCAGTGCCAAAAGGGTAGGATCACCCCTCCACTTT.

The chain has TRBV6-2 or TRBV6-3 and TRBJ2-7; either TRBD1 or TRBD2 may fit D (5 bases each). Germline V gene sequence: CDR1 MNHEY, CDR2 SVGEGT. V was shortened by 2 bases and J by 6 bases, with 11 bases between the two germline ends. The CDR3 consists of 13 residues. The CDR3 sequence is CASSYLGALEQYF. The CDR3 DNA reads as TGTGCCAGCAGTTACCTCGGGGCCCTCGAGCAGTACTTC.

J is TRBJ2-1 and V is TRBV18; D is perhaps TRBD1 or TRBD2 (5 bases each). V was shortened by 3 bases and J by 5 bases, with 11 bases between the two germline ends. Per germline, CDR1 KGHSH and CDR2 LQKENI. This CDR3 spans 14 amino acids. CDR3: CASSPPGANNEQFF. The CDR3 bases are TGTGCCAGCTCACCTCCCGGGGCTAACAATGAGCAGTTCTTC.

The chain employs TRBV19 and TRBJ2-5; no definite D call. Germline V lookup: CDR1 LNHDA, CDR2 SQIVND (reference sequence). The CDR3 sequence is 15 residues long. V lost 0 bases and J lost 2, with 10 bases in between. This CDR3 reads CASSIEARIQETQYF. The CDR3 region has the DNA TGTGCCAGTAGTATAGAGGCGCGCATTCAAGAGACCCAGTACTTC.

V and J are TRBV20-1 and TRBJ1-2, with D possibly TRBD1 on 6 matching bases. The CDR3 length is 15 residues. Germline CDR1 DFQATT, CDR2 SNEGSKA (reference sequence). The ends were cut back, 3 bases at V and 8 bases at J, with 22 bases in the middle. The CDR3 sequence: CSASGFARGLGGYTF. CDR3 bases: TGCAGTGCTAGTGGGTTCGCTCGGGGGCTCGGGGGCTACACCTTC.

The chain combines TRBV10-3 with TRBJ2-1; 10 bases map to TRBD2. Germline-derived CDR1 and CDR2 are ENHRY and SYGVKD. Trimming removed 2 bases from V and 9 bases from J; junction bases left unmatched: 7. This CDR3 has 15 residues. CDR3 sequence: CAISETASGSLEQFF. The CDR3 DNA reads TGTGCCATCAGTGAGACGGCTAGCGGGAGTCTTGAGCAGTTCTTC.

This clonotype showed up just a few times. This chain connects TRBV4-3 to TRBJ2-3; the D gene is possibly TRBD2 (6 bases). V shed 0 bases and J shed 8 bases, with 6 bases lying between them. CDR1 and CDR2 (germline): LGHNA, YSLEER. This CDR3 region has 12 residues. The CDR3, as DNA: TGCGCCAGCAGCCAAGAGGGGGGTACGCAGTATTTT. Protein: CASSQEGGTQYF.